These T cell receptor beta chains were read from a single sample in a study of CD8 T cells in Susac syndrome. TCRdb passed the immunoSEQ multiplex PCR reads through MiXCR, listing each CDR3 protein once. This sample has about 170,000 distinct CDR3 sequences, with 90% to 96% found just once. Sample: CD4+ T cells from PBMCs. The receptors come from a human donor with Susac syndrome. CDR3s include the opening cysteine and the closing phenylalanine or tryptophan. Fields, in order: D gene, V gene, clone size, J gene, CDR3 DNA, CDR3 protein. The D gene is left open where the match is weak. Size values are once, few and many counts, or a class for expanded clones, and some rows have none.

>NA|TRBV25-1|NA|TRBJ1-5
TGTGCCAGCAGTGCCTCAGGACAGCCCAATCAGCCCCAGCATTTT
CASSASGQPNQPQHF
>NA|TRBV24-1|NA|TRBJ2-1
TGTGCCACCAGTACAGGGTTCAGTTCGCCCTCCTACAATGAGCAGTTCTTC
CATSTGFSSPSYNEQFF
>NA|TRBV7-9|NA|TRBJ1-1
TGTGCCAGCAGCTTTGCGGACACTGAAGCTTTCTTT
CASSFADTEAFF
>TRBD1|TRBV29-1|NA|TRBJ2-1
TGCAGCGTTGACCCAAACAGGGGGCTTGGTGAGCAGTTCTTC
CSVDPNRGLGEQFF
>NA|TRBV28|once|TRBJ2-4
NA
CASSFLWTGKNIQYF
>NA|TRBV29-1|NA|TRBJ1-1
TGCAGCGTTGATAAAGGGTTGGGCACTGAAGCTTTCTTT
CSVDKGLGTEAFF
>NA|TRBV20-1|NA|TRBJ1-2
TGCAGTGCTAGCCGGGGGTACTATGGCTACACCTTC
CSASRGYYGYTF
>TRBD2|TRBV15|NA|TRBJ2-5
TGTGCCACCAGCAGAGGATTGGGACTAGCGGAAGAGACCCAGTACTTC
CATSRGLGLAEETQYF
>NA|TRBV30|NA|TRBJ2-7
TGTGCCTGGAGTCGGGGCTACGAGCAGTACTTC
CAWSRGYEQYF
>NA|TRBV7-3|NA|TRBJ2-3
TGTGCCAGCAGCTTACAGGGTTCCGATACGCAGTATTTT
CASSLQGSDTQYF
>NA|TRBV7-9|once|TRBJ2-3
TGTGCCAGCAGCTTCTTCCCCCCAACCCGGCGGGGAGATACGCAGTATTTT
CASSFFPPTRRGDTQYF
>TRBD2|TRBV6-5|NA|TRBJ2-7
TGTGCCAGCAGTTGGAGCGGGAGATCAGACGAGCAGTACTTC
CASSWSGRSDEQYF
>TRBD2|TRBV6-2/TRBV6-3|once|TRBJ2-5
TGTGCCAGCAGTTTCTGGGAGGGAGGCCAAGAGACCCAGTACTTC
CASSFWEGGQETQYF
>NA|TRBV29-1|once|TRBJ1-1
TGCAGCGTTGCGAGGAGGGGGGCGAGTGAAGCTTTCTTT
CSVARRGASEAFF
>NA|TRBV29-1|NA|TRBJ1-4
TGCAGCGGGGGTAATCTGAGGGAAAAACTGTTTTTT
CSGGNLREKLFF
>NA|TRBV29-1|NA|TRBJ1-2
TGCAGCGCCCAAACCGCCCTAGAGTATGGCTACACCTTC
CSAQTALEYGYTF
>NA|TRBV20-1|NA|TRBJ1-5
TGCAGTGCTAGTCGGGGGACGGATCAGCCCCAGCATTTT
CSASRGTDQPQHF
>TRBD1|TRBV27|NA|TRBJ1-5
TGTGCCAGCAGTTTACAGGGGGCGAGGCAGCCCCAGCATTTT
CASSLQGARQPQHF
>NA|TRBV18|NA|TRBJ1-6
TGTGCCAGCTCACGGACAGCAGATGATAATTCACCCCTCCACTTT
CASSRTADDNSPLHF
>NA|TRBV9|NA|TRBJ2-3
TGTGCCAGCAGCGTAGGGGGTAGGGTCGGCACAGATACGCAGTATTTT
CASSVGGRVGTDTQYF
>NA|TRBV2|NA|TRBJ2-5
TGTGCCAGCTTGTACCAAGAGACCCAGTACTTC
CASLYQETQYF
>TRBD2|TRBV19|NA|TRBJ2-1
TGTGCCAGTAGTATGGTGCGGTCTAGCGGGGGGCACAATGAGCAGTTCTTC
CASSMVRSSGGHNEQFF
>NA|TRBV5-4|NA|TRBJ2-7
TGTGCCAGCAGCACCGGGAAAATCCCTCTCGAGCAGTACTTC
CASSTGKIPLEQYF
>NA|TRBV11-2|NA|TRBJ2-1
TGTGCCAGCAGCTCAGACAGGTTCCCAACGTACAATGAGCAGTTCTTC
CASSSDRFPTYNEQFF
>TRBD1|TRBV3-1|NA|TRBJ1-2
TGTGCCAGCAGCCTGGAGTCCAGGGGGCTAGACTATGGCTACACCTTC
CASSLESRGLDYGYTF
>TRBD2|TRBV30|once|TRBJ2-7
TGTGCCTGGAGCGAGGGACTAGCGGGAGAGGCCGACGAGCAGTACTTC
CAWSEGLAGEADEQYF
>TRBD1|TRBV6-2/TRBV6-3|NA|TRBJ2-6
TGTGCCAGCAGTATCGTCAGGGGGCAAGACTCTGGGGCCAACGTCCTGACTTTC
CASSIVRGQDSGANVLTF
>NA|TRBV3-1|NA|TRBJ2-7
TGTGCCAGCAGCGTCGGACTAAACTCCTACGAGCAGTACTTC
CASSVGLNSYEQYF
>NA|TRBV9|NA|TRBJ1-4
TGTGCCAGCAGCGTAGCCCCCCCCCTGGCAGTTCCTAATGAAAAACTGTTTTTT
CASSVAPPLAVPNEKLFF
>NA|TRBV4-2|NA|TRBJ1-2
TGTGCCAGCAGCCAAGATCTGGACAGCGTATATGGCTACACCTTC
CASSQDLDSVYGYTF
>NA|TRBV15|NA|TRBJ2-4
TGTGCCACCAGCAGAGATGGTAGCATCCACATTCAGTACTTC
CATSRDGSIHIQYF
>NA|TRBV3-1|NA|TRBJ2-3
TGTGCCAGCAGCCAAAAGGTCCCCCTCACAGATACGCAGTATTTT
CASSQKVPLTDTQYF
>NA|TRBV7-2|NA|TRBJ1-1
TGTGCCAGCAGCCTACGATGGGGAACTGAAGCTTTCTTT
CASSLRWGTEAFF
>TRBD1|TRBV12-3/TRBV12-4|NA|TRBJ2-1
TGTGCCAGCAGTCCCGGGACAGGGGGACTTAATGAGCAGTTCTTC
CASSPGTGGLNEQFF
>NA|TRBV12-3/TRBV12-4|NA|TRBJ2-1
TGTGCCAGCAGGGGAGTGGGACTCTACAATGAGCAGTTCTTC
CASRGVGLYNEQFF
>TRBD2|TRBV24-1|NA|TRBJ2-3
TGTGCCACCAGTGATGTCACTAGCGGGAGGGCCTCGGATACGCAGTATTTT
CATSDVTSGRASDTQYF
>NA|TRBV11-2|NA|TRBJ2-1
TGTGCCAGCAGCCCAGCCCAGGGTTGGAACAATGAGCAGTTCTTC
CASSPAQGWNNEQFF
>NA|TRBV25-1|few|TRBJ2-7
TGTGCCAGCAGTGACAGGGGCTACGAGCAGTACTTC
CASSDRGYEQYF
>TRBD2|TRBV29-1|NA|TRBJ2-1
TGCAGCGTTTCCCAACTAGCGGGCGGATTAAATGAGCAGTTCTTC
CSVSQLAGGLNEQFF
>NA|TRBV6-5|NA|TRBJ1-1
TGTGCCATCTTTGGGGGTTTCGGTGAAGCTTTCTTT
CAIFGGFGEAFF
>NA|TRBV14|NA|TRBJ1-1
TGTGCCAGCAGCCAAGTTATCCCGGGCACTGAAGCTTTCTTT
CASSQVIPGTEAFF
>NA|TRBV20-1|NA|TRBJ1-1
TGCAGTGCTCGAGCGGGCCAGAGAATCGCGAACACTGAAGCTTTCTTT
CSARAGQRIANTEAFF
>NA|TRBV6-5|NA|TRBJ2-3
TGTGCCAGCAGAGCCGAGTGGCATACGCAGTATTTT
CASRAEWHTQYF
>NA|TRBV14|NA|TRBJ1-2
TGTGCCAGCAGCCGCCGGGGGGGCTATGGCTACACCTTC
CASSRRGGYGYTF
>TRBD1|TRBV7-9|NA|TRBJ1-6
TGTGCCAGCAGTCCTTTTGACAGGGGCCATAATTCACCCCTCCACTTT
CASSPFDRGHNSPLHF
>NA|TRBV7-3|NA|TRBJ2-2
TGTGCCAGCAGCGTAACCACCGGACAGTCAGGAAGGAGCCGGGAGCTGTTTTTT
CASSVTTGQSGRSRELFF
>TRBD1|TRBV18|NA|TRBJ1-6
TGTGCCAGCTCACCCGGACAGGGTGGATCACCCCTCCACTTT
CASSPGQGGSPLHF
>NA|TRBV5-1|NA|TRBJ2-1
TGCGCCAGCAGCTTGAACTCGAACAATGAGCAGTTCTTC
CASSLNSNNEQFF
>TRBD2|TRBV5-4|NA|TRBJ2-1
TGTGCCATTTCGTGGGGGGGAAAGGTTCTCTACAATGAGCAGTTCTTC
CAISWGGKVLYNEQFF
>TRBD1|TRBV5-1|NA|TRBJ1-2
TGCGCCAGCAGTTCAGGGGGCCATGGCTACACCTTC
CASSSGGHGYTF
>TRBD2|TRBV10-3|NA|TRBJ2-1
TGTGCCATCAGTTCTAGCGGGAGTAATGGTGAGCAGTTCTTC
CAISSSGSNGEQFF
>NA|TRBV4-3|NA|TRBJ2-6
TGCGCCAGCAGCCAAGAGGCAGCCGGGGCCAACGTCCTGACTTTC
CASSQEAAGANVLTF
>TRBD1|TRBV4-3|NA|TRBJ1-5
TGCGCCAGCAGCCTTTGGACAGGGAAGGAGCCCCAGCATTTT
CASSLWTGKEPQHF
>NA|TRBV6-5|NA|TRBJ1-2
TGTGCCAGCAGTTATTCCAGGGTAGGGTATGGCTACACCTTC
CASSYSRVGYGYTF
>TRBD2|TRBV5-6|NA|TRBJ2-5
TGTGCCAGCAGCGCCTTGGGTTCTAGCGGGAGGACAGAGACCCAGTACTTC
CASSALGSSGRTETQYF